This TCR beta chain was identified during a study of neurological immune-mediated disorders. TCRdb re-called the 5' RACE reads through MiXCR, storing one row per CDR3 protein. The repertoire holds fewer than 35,000 distinct CDR3 sequences, about 15% seen once, with around 4.9% in the top ten. This clonotype was picked up many times. As yet, its antigen is unknown. In germline, CDR1 is LGHDT, CDR2 YNNKEL (reference sequence). With V trimmed by 1 base and J by 4 bases, 5 bases remained unmatched. The CDR3 covers 16 residues. Time point defined: technical triplicate 3. The study built sorted libraries from around 1 million CD4+ or CD8+ T cells. Study-level results: Because no CDR3 amino acid sequences were shared across subjects by expanded clones, private repertoires were suggested in all groups. Whereas HTLV-1-associated myelopathy showed the most TCR clonal expansion, multiple sclerosis showed the least, with levels below those of healthy controls.

The rearrangement links TRBV3-1 to TRBJ2-3; TRBD1 matches at 10 bases. Material: CD4+ T cells from blood. The TCR was taken from a female donor with HTLV-1-associated myelopathy (HAM/TSP). CDR3: CASSQGGTGVADTQYF. CDR3 DNA: TGTGCCAGCAGCCAAGGCGGGACAGGGGTCGCAGATACGCAGTATTTT.